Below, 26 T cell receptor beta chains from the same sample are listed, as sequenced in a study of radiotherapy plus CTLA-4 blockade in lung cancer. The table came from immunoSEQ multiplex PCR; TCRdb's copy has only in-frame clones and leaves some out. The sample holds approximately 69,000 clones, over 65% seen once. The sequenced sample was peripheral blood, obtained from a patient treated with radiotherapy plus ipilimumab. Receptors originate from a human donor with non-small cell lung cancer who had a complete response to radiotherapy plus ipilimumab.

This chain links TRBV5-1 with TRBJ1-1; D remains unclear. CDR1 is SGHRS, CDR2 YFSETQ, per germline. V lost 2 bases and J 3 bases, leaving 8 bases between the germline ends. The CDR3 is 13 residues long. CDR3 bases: TGCGCCAGCAGCTTCAAAGTAGACACTGAAGCTTTCTTT. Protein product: CASSFKVDTEAFF.

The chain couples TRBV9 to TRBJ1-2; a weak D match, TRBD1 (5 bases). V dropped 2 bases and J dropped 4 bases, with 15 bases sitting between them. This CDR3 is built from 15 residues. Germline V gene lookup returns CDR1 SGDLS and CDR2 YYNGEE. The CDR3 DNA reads TGTGCCAGCAGCGTTGGGTTTGGGGCGGGCTATGGCTACACCTTC. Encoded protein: CASSVGFGAGYGYTF.

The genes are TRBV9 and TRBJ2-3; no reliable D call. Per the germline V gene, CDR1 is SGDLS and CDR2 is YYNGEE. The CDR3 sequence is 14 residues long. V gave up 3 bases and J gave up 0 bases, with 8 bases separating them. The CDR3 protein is CASSDPASTDTQYF. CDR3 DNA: TGTGCCAGCAGCGACCCGGCGAGCACAGATACGCAGTATTTT.

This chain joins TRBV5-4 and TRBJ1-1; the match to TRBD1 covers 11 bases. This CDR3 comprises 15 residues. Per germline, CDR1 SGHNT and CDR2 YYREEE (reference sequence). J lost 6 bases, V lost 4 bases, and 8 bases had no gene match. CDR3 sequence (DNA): TGTGCCAGCAGCCGAGGACAGGGGGCGGTCGCTGAAGCTTTCTTT. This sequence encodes CASSRGQGAVAEAFF.

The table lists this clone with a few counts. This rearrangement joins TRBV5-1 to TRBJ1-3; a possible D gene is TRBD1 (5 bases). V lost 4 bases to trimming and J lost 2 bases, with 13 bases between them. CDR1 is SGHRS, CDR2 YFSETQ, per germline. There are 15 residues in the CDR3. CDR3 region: CASSRRGEAGNTIYF. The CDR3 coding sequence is TGCGCCAGCAGCCGGCGGGGGGAGGCTGGAAACACCATATATTTT.

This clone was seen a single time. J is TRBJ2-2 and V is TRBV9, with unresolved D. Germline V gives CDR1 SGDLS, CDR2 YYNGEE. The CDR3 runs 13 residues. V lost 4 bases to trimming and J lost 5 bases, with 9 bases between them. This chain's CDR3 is CASSPSQTGELFF. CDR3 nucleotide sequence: TGTGCCAGCAGCCCCTCTCAAACCGGGGAGCTGTTTTTT.

The CDR3 DNA sequence: TGTGCCAGCAGCATCGGACAGGGTTACGGGGGGCCCCCTCGGTTCTTC. The encoded protein is CASSIGQGYGGPPRFF. V gene TRBV14 combines with J gene TRBJ2-1; TRBD1 is a possible D gene (8 bases). Trimming left V 5 bases short and J 15 bases short, with 29 bases between. In germline, CDR1 is SGHDN, CDR2 FVKESK. CDR3 size: 16 residues.

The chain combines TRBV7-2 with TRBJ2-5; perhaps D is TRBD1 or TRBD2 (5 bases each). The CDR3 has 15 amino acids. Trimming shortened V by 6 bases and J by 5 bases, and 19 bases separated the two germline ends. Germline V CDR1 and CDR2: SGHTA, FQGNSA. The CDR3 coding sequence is TGTGCCAGCAGTTTGTCCGGGACCAGATCGGAGACCCAGTACTTC. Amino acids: CASSLSGTRSETQYF.

The CDR3 sequence is CASSELVGGSTGNIQYF. DNA of the CDR3: TGTGCCAGCAGTGAATTGGTGGGCGGGAGCACGGGGAACATTCAGTACTTC. The gene calls are TRBV25-1 and TRBJ2-4, with 7 bases aligning to TRBD2. The V gene's germline CDR1 is MGHDK and CDR2 SYGVNS. The CDR3 has 17 residues. V lost 1 base, J lost 7 bases, and 13 bases stayed unmatched.

Here the CDR3 DNA reads TGCGCCAGCAAGGGACACCGGTCCCTCTTTGGGGCCAACGTCCTGACTTTC. The encoded protein is CASKGHRSLFGANVLTF. This rearrangement joins TRBV5-1 to TRBJ2-6, with TRBD1 as a possible D gene (6 bases). Germline loops: CDR1 SGHRS, CDR2 YFSETQ. The CDR3 runs 17 residues. Trimming took 6 bases from V and 3 from J, leaving 19 bases between them.

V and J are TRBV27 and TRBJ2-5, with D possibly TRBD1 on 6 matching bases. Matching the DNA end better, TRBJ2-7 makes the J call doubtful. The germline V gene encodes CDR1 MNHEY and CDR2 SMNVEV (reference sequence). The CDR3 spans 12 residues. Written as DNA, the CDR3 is TGTGCCAGCAGTCAAGGGGGCTACGAGCAGTACTTC. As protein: CASSQGGYEQYF.

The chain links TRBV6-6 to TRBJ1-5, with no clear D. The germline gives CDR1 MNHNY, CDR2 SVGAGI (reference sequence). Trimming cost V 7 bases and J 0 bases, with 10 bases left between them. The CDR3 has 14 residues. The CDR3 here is CASTQINSNQPQHF. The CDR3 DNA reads TGTGCCAGCACCCAGATCAATAGCAATCAGCCCCAGCATTTT.

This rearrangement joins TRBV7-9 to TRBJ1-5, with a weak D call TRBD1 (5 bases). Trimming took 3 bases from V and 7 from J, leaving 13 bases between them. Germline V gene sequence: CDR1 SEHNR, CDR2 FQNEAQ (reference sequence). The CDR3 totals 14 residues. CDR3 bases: TGTGCCAGCAGCTTCGAGGGACTCGGACAGCCCCAGCATTTT. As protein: CASSFEGLGQPQHF.

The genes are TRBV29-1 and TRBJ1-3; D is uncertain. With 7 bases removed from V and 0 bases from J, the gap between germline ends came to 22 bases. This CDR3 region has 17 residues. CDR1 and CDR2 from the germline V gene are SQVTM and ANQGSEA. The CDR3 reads CSASEGLQGSSGNTIYF. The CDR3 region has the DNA TGCAGCGCCTCGGAAGGCTTACAAGGCAGCTCTGGAAACACCATATATTTT. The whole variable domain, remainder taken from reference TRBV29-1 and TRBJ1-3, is SAVISQKPSRDICQRGTSLTIQCQVDSQVTMMFWYRQQPGQSLTLIATANQGSEATYESGFVIDKFPISRPNLTFSTLTVSNMSPEDSSIYLCSASEGLQGSSGNTIYFGEGSWLTVV.

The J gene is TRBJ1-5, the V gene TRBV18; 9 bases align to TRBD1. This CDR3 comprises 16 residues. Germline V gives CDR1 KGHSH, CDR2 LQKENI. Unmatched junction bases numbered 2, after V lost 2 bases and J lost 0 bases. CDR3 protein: CASSPGQGSSNQPQHF. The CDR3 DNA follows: TGTGCCAGCTCACCAGGACAGGGGAGTAGCAATCAGCCCCAGCATTTT.

The CDR3 sequence: CASSARGRDGNEQFF. As DNA, the CDR3 is TGTGCCAGCAGCGCCAGGGGGCGGGATGGCAATGAGCAGTTCTTC. The chain combines TRBV9 with TRBJ2-1, with 8 bases that match TRBD1. Germline V gene lookup returns CDR1 SGDLS and CDR2 YYNGEE. Unmatched junction bases numbered 8, after V lost 3 bases and J lost 6 bases. The CDR3 loop spans 15 amino acids.

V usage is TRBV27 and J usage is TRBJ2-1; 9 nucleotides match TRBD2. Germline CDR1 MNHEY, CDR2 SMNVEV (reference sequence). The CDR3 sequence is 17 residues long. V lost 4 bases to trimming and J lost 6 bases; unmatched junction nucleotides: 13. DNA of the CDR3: TGTGCCAGCAGTTCCCCTCCCGGTGGCGGGAGGGCCAATGAGCAGTTCTTC. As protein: CASSSPPGGGRANEQFF.

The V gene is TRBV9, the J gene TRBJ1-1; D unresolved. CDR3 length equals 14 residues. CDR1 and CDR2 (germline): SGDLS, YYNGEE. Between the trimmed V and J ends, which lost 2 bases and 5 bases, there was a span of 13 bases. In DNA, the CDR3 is TGTGCCAGCAGCGTCGAGCAGGATACTACTGAAGCTTTCTTT. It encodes CASSVEQDTTEAFF.

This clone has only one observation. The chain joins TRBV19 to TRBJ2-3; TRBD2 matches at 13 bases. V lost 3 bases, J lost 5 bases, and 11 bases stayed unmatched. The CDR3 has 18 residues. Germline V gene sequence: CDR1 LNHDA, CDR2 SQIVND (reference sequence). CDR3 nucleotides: TGTGCCAGTAGTATCCTCCTCGGACTAGCGGGAGTGGAAGATACGCAGTATTTT. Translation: CASSILLGLAGVEDTQYF.

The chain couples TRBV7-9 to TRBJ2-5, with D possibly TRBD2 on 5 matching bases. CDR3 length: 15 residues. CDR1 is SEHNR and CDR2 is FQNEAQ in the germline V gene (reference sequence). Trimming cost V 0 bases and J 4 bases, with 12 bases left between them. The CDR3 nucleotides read TGTGCCAGCAGCTTAGCGCTAGCTGAGGGAGAGACCCAGTACTTC. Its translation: CASSLALAEGETQYF. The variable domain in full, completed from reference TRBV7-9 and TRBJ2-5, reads DTGVSQNPRHKITKRGQNVTFRCDPISEHNRLYWYRQTLGQGPEFLTYFQNEAQLEKSRLLSDRFSAERPKGSFSTLEIQRTEQGDSAMYLCASSLALAEGETQYFGPGTRLLVL.

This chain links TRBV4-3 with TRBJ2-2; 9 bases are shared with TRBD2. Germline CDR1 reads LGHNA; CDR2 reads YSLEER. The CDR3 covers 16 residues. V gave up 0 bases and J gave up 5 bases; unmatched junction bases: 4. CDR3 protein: CASSQEAGGSTGELFF. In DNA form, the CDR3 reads TGCGCCAGCAGCCAAGAAGCGGGGGGTTCTACCGGGGAGCTGTTTTTT.

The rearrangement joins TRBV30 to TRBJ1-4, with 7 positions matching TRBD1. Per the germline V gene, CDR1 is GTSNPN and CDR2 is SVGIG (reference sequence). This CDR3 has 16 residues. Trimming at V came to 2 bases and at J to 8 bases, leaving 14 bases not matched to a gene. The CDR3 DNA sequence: TGTGCCTGGAGTTTACCCAATCAGGGGGAGGGAGAAAAACTGTTTTTT. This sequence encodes CAWSLPNQGEGEKLFF.

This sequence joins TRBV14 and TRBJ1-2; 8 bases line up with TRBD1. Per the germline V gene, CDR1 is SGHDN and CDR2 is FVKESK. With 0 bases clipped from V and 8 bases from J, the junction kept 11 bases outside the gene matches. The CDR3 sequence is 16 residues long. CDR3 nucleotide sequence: TGTGCCAGCAGCCAAGAAGTGCGGACAGGGTTCCAGGGCTACACCTTC. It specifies CASSQEVRTGFQGYTF.

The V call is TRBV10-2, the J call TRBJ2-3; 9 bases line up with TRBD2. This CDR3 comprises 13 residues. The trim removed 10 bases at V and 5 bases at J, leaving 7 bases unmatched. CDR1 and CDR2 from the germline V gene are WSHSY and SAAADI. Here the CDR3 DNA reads TGCGCCAAGACTAGCGGCGATAAAGATACGCAGTATTTT. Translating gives CAKTSGDKDTQYF.

CDR3 nucleotide sequence: TGCGCCAGCAGCTTGGAACCTGGGGACAGGGTGCGTTACGAGCAGTACTTC. The encoded protein is CASSLEPGDRVRYEQYF. V gene TRBV5-1 combines with J gene TRBJ2-7; 9 positions agree with TRBD1. Germline CDR1 SGHRS, CDR2 YFSETQ. The CDR3 covers 17 residues. V was pared by 0 bases and J by 4 bases, with 11 bases of the junction left unmatched.

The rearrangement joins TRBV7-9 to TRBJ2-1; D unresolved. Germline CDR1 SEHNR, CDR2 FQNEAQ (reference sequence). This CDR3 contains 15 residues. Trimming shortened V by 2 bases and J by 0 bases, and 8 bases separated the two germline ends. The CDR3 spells CASSLSPNSYNEQFF. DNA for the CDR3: TGTGCCAGCAGCTTAAGTCCGAACTCCTACAATGAGCAGTTCTTC.